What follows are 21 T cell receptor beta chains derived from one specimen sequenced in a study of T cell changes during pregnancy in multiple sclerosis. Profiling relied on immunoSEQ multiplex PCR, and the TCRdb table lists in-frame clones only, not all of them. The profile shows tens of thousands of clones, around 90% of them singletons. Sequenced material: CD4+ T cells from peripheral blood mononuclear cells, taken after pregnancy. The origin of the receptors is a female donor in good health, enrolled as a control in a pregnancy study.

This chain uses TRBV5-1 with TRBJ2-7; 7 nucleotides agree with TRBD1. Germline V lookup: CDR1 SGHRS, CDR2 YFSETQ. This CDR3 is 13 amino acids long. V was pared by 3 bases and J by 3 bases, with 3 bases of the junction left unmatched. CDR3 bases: TGCGCCAGCAGCTCGGGACAGTACTACGAGCAGTACTTC. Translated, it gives CASSSGQYYEQYF.

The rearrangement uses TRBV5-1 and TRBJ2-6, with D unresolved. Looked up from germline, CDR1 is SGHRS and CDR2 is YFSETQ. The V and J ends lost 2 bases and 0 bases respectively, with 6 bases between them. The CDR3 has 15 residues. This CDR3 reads CASSFQVSGANVLTF. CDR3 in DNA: TGCGCCAGCAGCTTTCAGGTCTCTGGGGCCAACGTCCTGACTTTC.

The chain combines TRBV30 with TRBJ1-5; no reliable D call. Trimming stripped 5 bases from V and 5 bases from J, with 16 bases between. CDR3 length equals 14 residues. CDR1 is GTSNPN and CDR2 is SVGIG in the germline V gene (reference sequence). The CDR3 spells CAWQRSASDQPQHF. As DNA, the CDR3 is TGTGCCTGGCAACGATCTGCTTCGGATCAGCCCCAGCATTTT.

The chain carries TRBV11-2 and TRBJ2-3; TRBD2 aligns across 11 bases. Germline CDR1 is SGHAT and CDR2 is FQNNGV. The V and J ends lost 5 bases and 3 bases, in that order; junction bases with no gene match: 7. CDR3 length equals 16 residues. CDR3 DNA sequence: TGTGCCAGCAGCCCGGTAGCGGGGGGGAGGACAGATACGCAGTATTTT. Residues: CASSPVAGGRTDTQYF.

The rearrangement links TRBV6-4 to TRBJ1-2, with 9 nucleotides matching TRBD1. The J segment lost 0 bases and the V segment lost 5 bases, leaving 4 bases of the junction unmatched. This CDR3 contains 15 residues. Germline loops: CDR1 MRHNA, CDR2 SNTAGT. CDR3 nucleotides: TGTGCCAGCAGTCGGGACAGGGCAGCTAACTATGGCTACACCTTC. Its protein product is CASSRDRAANYGYTF.

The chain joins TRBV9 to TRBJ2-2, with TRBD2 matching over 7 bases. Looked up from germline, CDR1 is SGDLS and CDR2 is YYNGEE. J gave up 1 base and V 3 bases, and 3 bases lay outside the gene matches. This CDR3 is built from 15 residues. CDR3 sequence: CASSAGGGNTGELFF. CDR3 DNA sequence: TGTGCCAGCAGCGCCGGCGGGGGGAACACCGGGGAGCTGTTTTTT.

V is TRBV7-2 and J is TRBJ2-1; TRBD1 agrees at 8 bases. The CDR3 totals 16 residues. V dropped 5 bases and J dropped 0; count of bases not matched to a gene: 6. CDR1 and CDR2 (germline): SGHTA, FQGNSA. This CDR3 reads CASSPRTGSSYNEQFF. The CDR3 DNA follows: TGTGCCAGCAGCCCAAGGACAGGGAGCTCCTACAATGAGCAGTTCTTC.

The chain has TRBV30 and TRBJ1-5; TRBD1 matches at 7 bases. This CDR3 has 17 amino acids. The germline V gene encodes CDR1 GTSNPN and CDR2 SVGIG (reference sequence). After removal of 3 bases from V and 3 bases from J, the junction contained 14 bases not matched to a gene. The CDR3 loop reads CAWSRQRTGSVNQPQHF. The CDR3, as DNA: TGTGCCTGGAGCCGTCAGAGGACAGGTTCGGTCAATCAGCCCCAGCATTTT.

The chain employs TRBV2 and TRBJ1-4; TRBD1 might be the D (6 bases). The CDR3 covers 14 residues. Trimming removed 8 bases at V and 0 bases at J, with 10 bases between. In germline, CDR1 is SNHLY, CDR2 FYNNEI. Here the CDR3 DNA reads TGTGCCAGCGAACAGGGACCAACTAATGAAAAACTGTTTTTT. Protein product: CASEQGPTNEKLFF.

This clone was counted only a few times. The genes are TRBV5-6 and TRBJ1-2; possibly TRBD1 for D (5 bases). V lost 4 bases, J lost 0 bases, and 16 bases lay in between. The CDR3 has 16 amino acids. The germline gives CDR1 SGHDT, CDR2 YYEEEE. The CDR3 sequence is CASSIPQGRANYGYTF. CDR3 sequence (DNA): TGTGCCAGCAGCATTCCGCAGGGTAGGGCTAACTATGGCTACACCTTC. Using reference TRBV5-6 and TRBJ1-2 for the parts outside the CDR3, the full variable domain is DAGVTQSPTHLIKTRGQQVTLRCSPKSGHDTVSWYQQALGQGPQFIFQYYEEEERQRGNFPDRFSGHQFPNYSSELNVNALLLGDSALYLCASSIPQGRANYGYTFGSGTRLTVV.

The DNA of the CDR3 is TGTGCCAGCAGTGGCGACTCTGGAAACACCATATATTTT. Translating gives CASSGDSGNTIYF. The V and J genes are TRBV2 and TRBJ1-3; no firm D call. The germline CDR1 and CDR2 sequences are SNHLY and FYNNEI. Trimming pared 4 bases from V and 0 bases from J, leaving 4 bases between. The CDR3 consists of 13 residues.

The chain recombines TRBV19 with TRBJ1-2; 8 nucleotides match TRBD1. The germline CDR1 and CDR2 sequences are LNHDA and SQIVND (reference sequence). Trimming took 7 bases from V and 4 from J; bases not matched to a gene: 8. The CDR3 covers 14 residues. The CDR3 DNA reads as TGTGCCAGTACCCCGGACAGGGACGGCTATGGCTACACCTTC. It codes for CASTPDRDGYGYTF.

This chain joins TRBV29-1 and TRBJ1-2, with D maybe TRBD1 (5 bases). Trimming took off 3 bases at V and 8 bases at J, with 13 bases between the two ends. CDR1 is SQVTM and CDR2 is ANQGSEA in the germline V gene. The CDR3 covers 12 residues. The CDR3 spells CSVEVQGGGYTF. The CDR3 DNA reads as TGCAGCGTTGAGGTGCAGGGAGGGGGCTACACCTTC.

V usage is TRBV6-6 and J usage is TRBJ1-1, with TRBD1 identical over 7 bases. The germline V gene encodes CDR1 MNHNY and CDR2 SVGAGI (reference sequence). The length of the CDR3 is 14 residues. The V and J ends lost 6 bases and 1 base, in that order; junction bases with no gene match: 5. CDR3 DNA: TGTGCCAGCAGGAAACAGGGGCCGAACACTGAAGCTTTCTTT. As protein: CASRKQGPNTEAFF.

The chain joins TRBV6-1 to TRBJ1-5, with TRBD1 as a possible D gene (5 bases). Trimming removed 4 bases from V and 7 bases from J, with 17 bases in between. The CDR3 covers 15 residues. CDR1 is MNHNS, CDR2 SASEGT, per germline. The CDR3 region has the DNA TGTGCCAGCAGTGCCTGGGACTCCAGCGGGCAGCCCCAGCATTTT. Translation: CASSAWDSSGQPQHF.

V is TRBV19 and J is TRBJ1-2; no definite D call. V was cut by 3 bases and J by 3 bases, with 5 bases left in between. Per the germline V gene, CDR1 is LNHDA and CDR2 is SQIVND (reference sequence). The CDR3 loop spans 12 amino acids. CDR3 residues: CASSMEHYGYTF. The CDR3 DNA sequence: TGTGCCAGTAGTATGGAGCACTATGGCTACACCTTC.

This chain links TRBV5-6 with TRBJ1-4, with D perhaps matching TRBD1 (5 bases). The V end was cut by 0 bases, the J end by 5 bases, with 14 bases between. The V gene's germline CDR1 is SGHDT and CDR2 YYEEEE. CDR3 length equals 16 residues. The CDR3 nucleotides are TGTGCCAGCAGCTTGGCCGGGACTGGGGGAAATGAAAAACTGTTTTTT. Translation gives CASSLAGTGGNEKLFF.

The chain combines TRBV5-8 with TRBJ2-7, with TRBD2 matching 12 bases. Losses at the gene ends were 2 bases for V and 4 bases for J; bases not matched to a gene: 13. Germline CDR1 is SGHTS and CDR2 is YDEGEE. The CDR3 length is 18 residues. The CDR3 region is CASSLPTSGSFRRYEQYF. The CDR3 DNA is TGTGCCAGCAGCTTACCGACTAGCGGGAGTTTTAGGCGGTACGAGCAGTACTTC.

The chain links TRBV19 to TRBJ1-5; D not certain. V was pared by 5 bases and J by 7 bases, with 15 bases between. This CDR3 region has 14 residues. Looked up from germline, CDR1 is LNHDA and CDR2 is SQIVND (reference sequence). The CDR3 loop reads CASSSGRREQPQHF. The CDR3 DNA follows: TGTGCCAGTAGTTCCGGGAGAAGGGAGCAGCCCCAGCATTTT.

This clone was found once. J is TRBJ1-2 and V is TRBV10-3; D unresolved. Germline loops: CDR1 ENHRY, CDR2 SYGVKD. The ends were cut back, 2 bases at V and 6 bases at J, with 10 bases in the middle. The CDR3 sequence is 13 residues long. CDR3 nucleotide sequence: TGTGCCATCAGTGAGGTGGACGGGAATGGCTACACCTTC. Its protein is CAISEVDGNGYTF.

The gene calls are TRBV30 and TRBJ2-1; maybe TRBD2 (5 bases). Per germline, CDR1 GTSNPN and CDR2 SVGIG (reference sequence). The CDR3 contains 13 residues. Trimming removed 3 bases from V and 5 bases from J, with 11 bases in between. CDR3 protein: CAWSARRDNEQFF. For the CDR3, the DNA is TGTGCCTGGAGCGCCCGGCGGGACAATGAGCAGTTCTTC.